This T cell receptor beta chain was identified during a study of cytomegalovirus exposure and HLA in healthy donors. PCR used 60 Vbeta primers and 13 Jbeta primers. Some clones are missing from TCRdb's copy, which holds only in-frame ones; the method was immunoSEQ multiplex PCR. The sample contains 120,000 or so clones, around 72% of which appear only once. The CDR3 contains 15 residues. Germline-derived CDR1 and CDR2 are MDHEN and SYDVKM. Trimming removed 7 bases at V and 1 base at J, with 16 bases between. Sequencing used PBMCs. The receptor's source is a man aged 25 to 40 in good health and CMV-seronegative. The chain couples TRBV28 to TRBJ1-1; D unclear. As DNA, the CDR3 is TGTGCCAGCATGCCCCTGAGATCGTCGAACACTGAAGCTTTCTTT. As protein: CASMPLRSSNTEAFF.